Here is one TCR beta chain with its context. The antigen it binds to is not known. The sample holds no much larger clone one base away, and base qualities are not on file. CDR1 and CDR2, per the germline V gene (reference sequence), are MNHEY and SMNVEV. Including the terminal cysteine and phenylalanine, the CDR3 comprises 15 residues. The sequence is cut down to CDR3 DNA, 45 bases in frame from base 1. Trimming removed 3 bases from V and 6 bases from J, leaving 17 bases between the germline ends. The data are from a study of chemoradiotherapy in HPV16-positive cancers (dated by TCRdb to about 2022). Describing the broader study: Functional T-cell assays on cells from a couple of HPV16-positive patients defined candidate HPV-specific T-cell clones and common TCR motifs. The candidate HPV-specific TCRs and motifs were subsequently tracked in TCR repertoires obtained from approximately 91 patients with HPV-related cancers. Whether T-cell immunity against the HPV oncoproteins E6 and E7 changes during chemoradiotherapy and whether survival is affected by this immunity were examined in the study. Study-level results and caveats: The functional definition of HPV-specific T cells was derived from only a couple of HPV16-positive patients, and the survival association was reported for HPV16-positive patients. Expansion of candidate HPV-specific clones and E7-related TCR motifs was observed in the tumor microenvironment during treatment, whereas no such expansion was observed for non-HPV-specific T cells. In HPV16-positive patients, expansion of HPV-responsive T cells during chemoradiotherapy was found to be associated with improved recurrence-free survival.

Libraries were prepared through the immunoSEQ multiplex PCR assay. TCRdb stores this immuneACCESS table with in-frame sequences only. Part of the clones is absent; in the studies checked, under half of the shortfall reflects unresolved V genes, and no reason is known for the rest. This sample comprises roughly 3,500 clones, about 95% of them detected only once. Approximately 2% of the sample belongs to the ten largest clones. Repertoires were sampled repeatedly over the course of chemoradiotherapy, so clonal expansion could be followed in the tumor microenvironment. This material was collected from a patient who underwent chemoradiotherapy. This receptor chain uses TRBV27 and TRBJ1-1, and TRBD1 may be the D gene, going by 5 matching bases. The sequence derives from a human donor with HPV-associated anogenital cancer. The base sequence is TGTGCCAGCAGTTTTCTGGGGGGTATGATGTCTGAAGCTTTCTTT. Translation gives CASSFLGGMMSEAFF.